A single sample is the source of the 32 T cell receptor beta chains below, sequenced in a study of CD8 T cells in Susac syndrome. The authors reverse transcribed roughly 0.5 to 1 ug RNA with random hexamers. MiXCR, run by TCRdb on the immunoSEQ multiplex PCR reads, gives a single entry per CDR3 protein. The top ten hold 0.11% of the sample, which has about 280,000 distinct CDR3 sequences, about 85% seen once. Input material: CD8+ T cells from PBMCs. The receptors here all came from a human donor with multiple sclerosis.

The V and J genes are TRBV7-2 and TRBJ2-4; D might be TRBD1 (5 bases). Germline assignment: CDR1 SGHTA and CDR2 FQGNSA. V was clipped by 8 bases and J by 7 bases, with 21 bases between them. CDR3 size: 15 residues. The CDR3, as DNA: TGTGCCAGCCGACCCGCCCTGGGGCCCTTGAACATTCAGTACTTC. It specifies CASRPALGPLNIQYF.

V is TRBV6-4 and J is TRBJ1-2; D perhaps matches TRBD1 (5 bases). CDR3 length: 14 residues. The germline gives CDR1 MRHNA, CDR2 SNTAGT. Trimming shortened V by 3 bases and J by 5 bases, and 13 bases separated the two germline ends. The CDR3 region is CASSEFQGGYGYTF. The CDR3 DNA reads as TGTGCCAGCAGTGAATTCCAGGGAGGGTATGGCTACACCTTC.

V and J are TRBV25-1 and TRBJ1-4, with TRBD1 matching over 10 bases. The CDR3 loop spans 16 amino acids. In germline, CDR1 is MGHDK, CDR2 SYGVNS. The V and J ends lost 8 bases and 0 bases, in that order; junction bases with no gene match: 6. The CDR3 coding sequence is TGTGCCAGCGGCGCCGGGACAGGGGCAACTAATGAAAAACTGTTTTTT. This sequence encodes CASGAGTGATNEKLFF.

CDR3 nucleotide sequence: TGCGCCAGCAGTACTTTGGGCTCGGGGAACACTGAAGCTTTCTTT. Its translation: CASSTLGSGNTEAFF. The chain combines TRBV4-1 with TRBJ1-1; D gene unclear. V was clipped by 6 bases and J by 1 base, with 15 bases between them. Germline CDR1 reads MGHRA; CDR2 reads YSYEKL. The CDR3 runs to 15 residues.

The V gene is TRBV7-9, the J gene TRBJ2-3; D remains unclear. Trimming cost V 1 base and J 5 bases, with 10 bases left between them. The CDR3 length is 14 residues. The V gene's germline CDR1 is SEHNR and CDR2 FQNEAQ (reference sequence). This CDR3 reads CASSLEVTRDTQYF. The CDR3 DNA reads TGTGCCAGCAGCTTAGAGGTCACGAGAGATACGCAGTATTTT.

This clonotype was seen a few times. The chain has TRBV6-1 and TRBJ2-3; TRBD1 aligns across 10 bases. Germline loops: CDR1 MNHNS, CDR2 SASEGT. CDR3 length: 15 amino acids. The J segment lost 5 bases and the V segment lost 5 bases, leaving 7 bases of the junction unmatched. The CDR3 DNA reads TGTGCCAGCAGTCCCGGGACAGGGGCTGTAGATACGCAGTATTTT. Residues: CASSPGTGAVDTQYF.

The V and J genes are TRBV19 and TRBJ2-1; TRBD2 might be the D (6 bases). The germline gives CDR1 LNHDA, CDR2 SQIVND (reference sequence). This CDR3 region has 15 residues. V lost 5 bases, J lost 0 bases, and 11 bases lay in between. The CDR3 bases are TGTGCCAGTAGTTCTAGCGCGAACTCCTACAATGAGCAGTTCTTC. Protein: CASSSSANSYNEQFF.

The chain uses TRBV19 and TRBJ2-1, with TRBD2 as a possible D gene (5 bases). The V end was cut by 5 bases, the J end by 9 bases, with 17 bases between. The germline CDR1 and CDR2 sequences are LNHDA and SQIVND (reference sequence). This CDR3 contains 14 residues. Here the CDR3 reads CASSWSGSKAEQFF. The CDR3 DNA is TGTGCCAGTAGTTGGTCGGGATCTAAGGCTGAGCAGTTCTTC. Drawing the rest from reference TRBV19 and TRBJ2-1, the complete variable domain is DGGITQSPKYLFRKEGQNVTLSCEQNLNHDAMYWYRQDPGQGLRLIYYSQIVNDFQKGDIAEGYSVSREKKESFPLTVTSAQKNPTAFYLCASSWSGSKAEQFFGPGTRLTVL.

This clonotype has only one observation. V and J are TRBV15 and TRBJ1-5; 9 bases match TRBD1. The ends lost 1 base at V and 6 bases at J; junction bases unmatched: 10. Germline V gene sequence: CDR1 LNHNV, CDR2 YYDKDF (reference sequence). The CDR3 totals 17 residues. The CDR3 loop reads CATSRVPRDRVTQPQHF. The CDR3 nucleotides are TGTGCCACCAGCAGAGTACCCCGGGACAGGGTCACTCAGCCCCAGCATTTT. Drawing the rest from reference TRBV15 and TRBJ1-5, the complete variable domain is DAMVIQNPRYQVTQFGKPVTLSCSQTLNHNVMYWYQQKSSQAPKLLFHYYDKDFNNEADTPDNFQSRRPNTSFCFLDIRSPGLGDTAMYLCATSRVPRDRVTQPQHFGDGTRLSIL.

The chain has TRBV29-1 and TRBJ2-7; TRBD2 matches 13 bases. Germline V gene data show CDR1 as SQVTM and CDR2 as ANQGSEA. V trimming: 4 bases; J trimming: 1 base; junction bases outside the gene matches: 4. The CDR3 length is 15 residues. The CDR3 is CSVGGTSGTSYEQYF. The CDR3, as DNA: TGCAGCGTTGGTGGGACTAGCGGGACTTCCTACGAGCAGTACTTC.

J is TRBJ1-2 and V is TRBV2; TRBD1 matches at 7 bases. In germline, CDR1 is SNHLY, CDR2 FYNNEI. V shed 6 bases, J shed 6 bases, and the junction held 13 bases outside the gene matches. This CDR3 spans 15 amino acids. The CDR3 reads CASSGDREVINGYTF. The DNA of the CDR3 is TGTGCCAGCAGCGGAGACAGGGAGGTCATAAATGGCTACACCTTC.

The chain recombines TRBV10-2 with TRBJ1-5; no definite D call. With 5 bases removed from V and 2 bases from J, the gap between germline ends came to 13 bases. CDR3 length equals 15 residues. In germline, CDR1 is WSHSY, CDR2 SAAADI. The CDR3 sequence is CASSIGLRGNQPQHF. The CDR3 coding sequence is TGCGCCAGCAGTATTGGGCTGAGGGGCAATCAGCCCCAGCATTTT.

V and J are TRBV7-9 and TRBJ2-7; 7 nucleotides agree with TRBD1. Trimming at V came to 0 bases and at J to 2 bases, leaving 4 bases not matched to a gene. This CDR3 contains 15 residues. Germline CDR1 reads SEHNR; CDR2 reads FQNEAQ (reference sequence). The CDR3 DNA reads TGTGCCAGCAGCTTAGCCGGACAGGAGACCTACGAGCAGTACTTC. Protein product: CASSLAGQETYEQYF.

The rearrangement joins TRBV7-2 to TRBJ2-3, with 14 bases identical to TRBD2. This CDR3 region has 15 residues. Germline V gives CDR1 SGHTA, CDR2 FQGNSA. Trimming took 4 bases from V and 6 from J; bases not matched to a gene: 3. The CDR3 region is CASSSTSGRADTQYF. DNA for the CDR3: TGTGCCAGCAGCTCGACTAGCGGGAGGGCCGATACGCAGTATTTT.

A note on this clonotype: No DNA is shown, since the ends of the CDR3 on it are uncertain; the CDR3 is the one TCRdb lists. This chain joins TRBV5-1 and TRBJ2-2; the D call TRBD2 from the table was never checked on the DNA. CDR1 and CDR2 (germline): SGHRS, YFSETQ. The CDR3 extends over 16 residues, inclusive of both ends. The CDR3 here is CASSLTSGRRAGSCFF.

The chain links TRBV7-9 to TRBJ2-2, with 8 bases identical to TRBD2. The V and J ends lost 6 bases and 2 bases, in that order; junction bases with no gene match: 8. Germline V CDR1 and CDR2: SEHNR, FQNEAQ (reference sequence). This CDR3 has 16 amino acids. As DNA, the CDR3 is TGTGCCAGCAGTGGCGGGACTAGGGAAAACACCGGGGAGCTGTTTTTT. This gives the protein CASSGGTRENTGELFF.

The chain employs TRBV24-1 and TRBJ2-1; 8 nucleotides line up with TRBD2. V gave up 5 bases and J gave up 3 bases; unmatched junction bases: 2. The germline gives CDR1 KGHDR, CDR2 SFDVKD. The CDR3 totals 14 residues. This chain's CDR3 is CATSGSGSYNEQFF. CDR3 nucleotide sequence: TGTGCCACCAGTGGAAGCGGGAGCTACAATGAGCAGTTCTTC.

The chain carries TRBV27 and TRBJ2-3; D possibly corresponds to TRBD2 (6 bases). This CDR3 comprises 15 residues. V was cut by 5 bases and J by 4 bases, with 16 bases left in between. The germline CDR1 and CDR2 sequences are MNHEY and SMNVEV (reference sequence). The CDR3 is CASSGSGTTSDTQYF. In nucleotides, the CDR3 is TGTGCCAGCAGTGGTAGCGGAACCACCTCAGATACGCAGTATTTT.

The rearrangement uses TRBV10-2 and TRBJ1-4; TRBD1 might be the D (6 bases). Trimming took off 4 bases at V and 6 bases at J, with 9 bases between the two ends. Per the germline V gene, CDR1 is WSHSY and CDR2 is SAAADI. This CDR3 is built from 13 residues. The CDR3 DNA follows: TGCGCCAGCAGTGGGGACACGGATGAAAAACTGTTTTTT. It translates to CASSGDTDEKLFF.

Details on this clonotype: Germline is not matched at one junction end, which may reflect a read error. The chain combines TRBV28 with TRBJ2-2; 14 bases map to TRBD2. From germline, CDR1 is MDHEN and CDR2 SYDVKM. CDR3 length equals 16 residues. The CDR3 DNA reads TGTGCCAGCAGTTTGGGGACTAGCGGGAGCACCGGGAAGCTGTTTTTT. Translating it yields CASSLGTSGSTGKLFF. Complete variable domain (other parts from reference TRBV28 and TRBJ2-2): DVKVTQSSRYLVKRTGEKVFLECVQDMDHENMFWYRQDPGLGLRLIYFSYDVKMKEKGDIPEGYSVSREKKERFSLILESASTNQTSMYLCASSLGTSGSTGKLFFGEGSRLTVL.

V is TRBV28 and J is TRBJ2-1; no clear D. The CDR3 spans 15 residues. V gave up 6 bases and J gave up 8 bases, with 20 bases separating them. Germline CDR1 is MDHEN and CDR2 is SYDVKM. The chain's CDR3 is CASSWAETLHDEQFF. The DNA of the CDR3 is TGTGCCAGCAGCTGGGCCGAGACTTTACACGATGAGCAGTTCTTC.

V is TRBV7-9 and J is TRBJ2-3; a possible D gene is TRBD1 (6 bases). Trimming took off 6 bases at V and 2 bases at J, with 18 bases between the two ends. The CDR3 has 16 residues. The germline gives CDR1 SEHNR, CDR2 FQNEAQ (reference sequence). CDR3 in DNA: TGTGCCAGCAGAGGGGGAAGGGGCCCTATCACAGATACGCAGTATTTT. Encoded protein: CASRGGRGPITDTQYF. The variable domain in full, completed from reference TRBV7-9 and TRBJ2-3, reads DTGVSQNPRHKITKRGQNVTFRCDPISEHNRLYWYRQTLGQGPEFLTYFQNEAQLEKSRLLSDRFSAERPKGSFSTLEIQRTEQGDSAMYLCASRGGRGPITDTQYFGPGTRLTVL.

The genes are TRBV7-9 and TRBJ2-3; D perhaps matches TRBD2 (5 bases). The V end was cut by 5 bases, the J end by 4 bases, with 19 bases between. Germline loops: CDR1 SEHNR, CDR2 FQNEAQ (reference sequence). This CDR3 is 16 amino acids long. The CDR3, as DNA: TGTGCCAGCAGCCCACAAGCTAGGCTTAGCGCAGATACGCAGTATTTT. Protein product: CASSPQARLSADTQYF.

This clonotype was found once. The chain combines TRBV9 with TRBJ1-4; weak D call: TRBD1 (5 bases). Trimming removed 4 bases from V and 5 bases from J, with 12 bases in between. This CDR3 region has 14 residues. Germline lookup yields CDR1 SGDLS and CDR2 YYNGEE. The CDR3, as DNA: TGTGCCAGCAGCACGGGACTGATGAATGAAAAACTGTTTTTT. Protein sequence: CASSTGLMNEKLFF. The entire variable domain, with the rest obtained from reference TRBV9 and TRBJ1-4, is as follows: DSGVTQTPKHLITATGQRVTLRCSPRSGDLSVYWYQQSLDQGLQFLIQYYNGEERAKGNILERFSAQQFPDLHSELNLSSLELGDSALYFCASSTGLMNEKLFFGSGTQLSVL.

Only one count was recorded for this clonotype. V is TRBV18 and J is TRBJ2-1, with 8 bases aligning to TRBD2. Germline loops: CDR1 KGHSH, CDR2 LQKENI. The CDR3 spans 15 residues. V lost 5 bases to trimming and J lost 5 bases; unmatched junction nucleotides: 8. CDR3 sequence: CASSGAGATNNEQFF. Here the CDR3 DNA reads TGTGCCAGCTCAGGAGCGGGAGCGACAAACAATGAGCAGTTCTTC.

The chain joins TRBV9 to TRBJ2-1; 7 nucleotides align to TRBD1. V gave up 0 bases and J gave up 5 bases; unmatched junction bases: 11. The CDR3 covers 17 residues. From germline, CDR1 is SGDLS and CDR2 YYNGEE. CDR3 in DNA: TGTGCCAGCAGCGTAGGTCCCCAGACAGGGCCAAACAATGAGCAGTTCTTC. This sequence encodes CASSVGPQTGPNNEQFF. Full variable domain (rest looked up from reference TRBV9 and TRBJ2-1): DSGVTQTPKHLITATGQRVTLRCSPRSGDLSVYWYQQSLDQGLQFLIQYYNGEERAKGNILERFSAQQFPDLHSELNLSSLELGDSALYFCASSVGPQTGPNNEQFFGPGTRLTVL.

This clonotype is a singleton in its sample. The V gene is TRBV6-5, the J gene TRBJ2-1; 7 bases are a match to TRBD2. With 0 bases clipped from V and 9 bases from J, the junction kept 5 bases outside the gene matches. Germline CDR1 is MNHEY and CDR2 is SVGAGI. The CDR3 sequence is 14 residues long. The CDR3 region is CASSYSKGGREQFF. In DNA form, the CDR3 reads TGTGCCAGCAGTTACTCGAAGGGAGGGCGTGAGCAGTTCTTC.

This chain uses TRBV7-9 with TRBJ2-1; D call uncertain. The germline V and J ends were trimmed by 0 bases and 6 bases, with 12 bases remaining between them. The CDR3 is 15 residues long. The germline V gene encodes CDR1 SEHNR and CDR2 FQNEAQ (reference sequence). Here the CDR3 reads CASSLASRRGNEQFF. The CDR3 DNA is TGTGCCAGCAGCTTAGCGAGCCGTCGCGGCAATGAGCAGTTCTTC.

The chain employs TRBV27 and TRBJ1-2, with D possibly TRBD1 on 5 matching bases. V shed 6 bases and J shed 2 bases, with 10 bases lying between them. The length of the CDR3 is 13 residues. Germline CDR1 and CDR2: MNHEY and SMNVEV (reference sequence). Here the CDR3 DNA reads TGTGCCAGCAGGGGGGACGCGAACTATGGCTACACCTTC. Its translation: CASRGDANYGYTF.

Comments on this clonotype: Compared with germline, one end of the junction differs, possibly owing to a read error. The rearrangement joins TRBV27 to TRBJ2-7; possibly TRBD1 or TRBD2 for D (5 bases each). The CDR3 contains 14 residues. In germline, CDR1 is MNHEY, CDR2 SMNVEV (reference sequence). DNA of the CDR3: TGTGCCAGCAGTTACGTCGGGACGACCTACGGGCAGTACTTC. Protein sequence: CASSYVGTTYGQYF.

V gene TRBV9 combines with J gene TRBJ1-2, with 9 nucleotides matching TRBD1. CDR3 length: 15 residues. CDR1 is SGDLS, CDR2 YYNGEE, per germline. With V trimmed by 1 base and J by 5 bases, 6 bases remained unmatched. The CDR3 protein is CASSVSGQGLYGYTF. The DNA of the CDR3 is TGTGCCAGCAGCGTATCGGGACAGGGATTATATGGCTACACCTTC. The whole variable domain, filled in from reference TRBV9 and TRBJ1-2, reads DSGVTQTPKHLITATGQRVTLRCSPRSGDLSVYWYQQSLDQGLQFLIQYYNGEERAKGNILERFSAQQFPDLHSELNLSSLELGDSALYFCASSVSGQGLYGYTFGSGTRLTVV.

This clonotype was recorded only once. The chain is built from TRBV7-9 and TRBJ2-7; TRBD1 is a possible D gene (6 bases). The CDR3 has 19 amino acids. The germline V gene encodes CDR1 SEHNR and CDR2 FQNEAQ (reference sequence). Trimming pared 4 bases from V and 0 bases from J, leaving 25 bases between. The CDR3 DNA follows: TGTGCCAGCAGCTGGGGGCCGGGACAAAGGGCGGAAAGCTCCTACGAGCAGTACTTC. Translation gives CASSWGPGQRAESSYEQYF.